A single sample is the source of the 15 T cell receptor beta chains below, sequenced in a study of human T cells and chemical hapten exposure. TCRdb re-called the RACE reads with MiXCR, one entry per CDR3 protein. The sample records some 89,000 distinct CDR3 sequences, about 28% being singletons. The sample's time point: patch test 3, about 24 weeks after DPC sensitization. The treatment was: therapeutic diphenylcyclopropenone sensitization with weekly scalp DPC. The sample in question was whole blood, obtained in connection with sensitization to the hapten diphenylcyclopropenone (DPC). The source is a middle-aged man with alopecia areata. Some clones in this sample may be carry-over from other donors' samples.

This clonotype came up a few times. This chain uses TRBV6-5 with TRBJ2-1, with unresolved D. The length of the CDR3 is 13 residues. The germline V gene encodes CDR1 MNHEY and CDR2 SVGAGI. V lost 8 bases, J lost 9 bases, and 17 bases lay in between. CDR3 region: CASALPRYGEQFF. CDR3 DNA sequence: TGTGCCAGCGCCCTACCGCGCTATGGTGAGCAGTTCTTC.

The CDR3 sequence: CASSSVGGDYSRGANVLTF. The CDR3 DNA is TGTGCCAGCAGTTCGGTAGGGGGGGACTACTCTCGCGGGGCCAACGTCCTGACTTTC. V gene TRBV12-3 or TRBV12-4 combines with J gene TRBJ2-6, with D tentatively TRBD2 (7 bases). This CDR3 contains 19 residues. Trimming removed 4 bases at V and 4 bases at J, with 23 bases between.

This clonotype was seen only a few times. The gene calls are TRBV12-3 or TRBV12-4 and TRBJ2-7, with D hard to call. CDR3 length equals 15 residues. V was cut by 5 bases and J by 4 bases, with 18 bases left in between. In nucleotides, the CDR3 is TGTGCCAGCAGTCCGATTTGGTCAGATAGTTACGAGCAGTACTTC. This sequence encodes CASSPIWSDSYEQYF.

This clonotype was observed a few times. The CDR3 nucleotides read TGCAGTGCCGATAGCGGGAGCCAGGATACGCAGTATTTT. Translating gives CSADSGSQDTQYF. The rearrangement links TRBV20-1 to TRBJ2-3, with 9 bases matching TRBD2. The CDR3 is made up of 13 amino acids. The germline gives CDR1 DFQATT, CDR2 SNEGSKA (reference sequence). Trimming took 6 bases from V and 6 from J; bases not matched to a gene: 7.

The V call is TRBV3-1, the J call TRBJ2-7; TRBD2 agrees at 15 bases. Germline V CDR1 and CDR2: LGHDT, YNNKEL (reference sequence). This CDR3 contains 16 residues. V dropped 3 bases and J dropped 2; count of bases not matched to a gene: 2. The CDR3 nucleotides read TGTGCCAGCAGCCAGGGACTAGCGGGAGGAGCCTACGAGCAGTACTTC. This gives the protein CASSQGLAGGAYEQYF.

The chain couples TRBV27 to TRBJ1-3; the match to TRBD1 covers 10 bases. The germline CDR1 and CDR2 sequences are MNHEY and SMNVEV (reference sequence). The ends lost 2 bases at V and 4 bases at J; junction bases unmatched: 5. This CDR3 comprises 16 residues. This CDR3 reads CASSLGTGASGNTIYF. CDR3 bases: TGTGCCAGCAGTTTAGGGACAGGGGCGTCGGGAAACACCATATATTTT.

The CDR3 region has the DNA TGTGCCAGCAGCTTAGCGCCTTCAGGATTCCAAGAGACCCAGTACTTC. Its protein product is CASSLAPSGFQETQYF. V usage is TRBV7-2 and J usage is TRBJ2-5; D unclear. The CDR3 totals 16 residues. Per the germline V gene, CDR1 is SGHTA and CDR2 is FQGNSA. Trimming took off 0 bases at V and 1 base at J, with 12 bases between the two ends.

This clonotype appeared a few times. The CDR3 here is CSVLLRVTGNTIYF. As DNA, the CDR3 is TGCAGCGTTTTATTGAGGGTTACTGGAAACACCATATATTTT. This chain links TRBV29-1 with TRBJ1-3; D uncertain. The CDR3 has 14 amino acids. Trimming left V 5 bases short and J 2 bases short, with 13 bases between. Per the germline V gene, CDR1 is SQVTM and CDR2 is ANQGSEA.

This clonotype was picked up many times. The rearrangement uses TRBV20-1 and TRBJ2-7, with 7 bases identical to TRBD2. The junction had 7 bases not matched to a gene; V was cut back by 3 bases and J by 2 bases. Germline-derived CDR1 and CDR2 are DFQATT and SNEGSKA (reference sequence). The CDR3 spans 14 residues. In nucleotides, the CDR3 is TGCAGTGCTAGTGGGAGGGGCGACACCTACGAGCAGTACTTC. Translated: CSASGRGDTYEQYF.

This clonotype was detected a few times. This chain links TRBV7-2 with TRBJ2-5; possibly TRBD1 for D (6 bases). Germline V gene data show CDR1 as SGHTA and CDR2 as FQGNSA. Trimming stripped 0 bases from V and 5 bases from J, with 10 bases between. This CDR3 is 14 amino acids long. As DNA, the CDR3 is TGTGCCAGCAGCTTAGCGGGAAGGGGGGAGACCCAGTACTTC. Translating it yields CASSLAGRGETQYF.

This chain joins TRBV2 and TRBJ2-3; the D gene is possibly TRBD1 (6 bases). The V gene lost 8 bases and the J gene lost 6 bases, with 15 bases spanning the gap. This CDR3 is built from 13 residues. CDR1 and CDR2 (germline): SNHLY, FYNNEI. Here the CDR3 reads CASLRDTTDTQYF. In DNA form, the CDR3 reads TGTGCCAGCCTCCGGGACACCACTGATACGCAGTATTTT.

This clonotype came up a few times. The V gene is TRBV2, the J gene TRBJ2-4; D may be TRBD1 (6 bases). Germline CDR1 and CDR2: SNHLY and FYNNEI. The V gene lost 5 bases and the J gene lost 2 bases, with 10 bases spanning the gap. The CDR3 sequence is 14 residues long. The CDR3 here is CASSFQGPKNIQYF. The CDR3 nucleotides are TGTGCCAGCAGTTTTCAGGGGCCCAAAAACATTCAGTACTTC.

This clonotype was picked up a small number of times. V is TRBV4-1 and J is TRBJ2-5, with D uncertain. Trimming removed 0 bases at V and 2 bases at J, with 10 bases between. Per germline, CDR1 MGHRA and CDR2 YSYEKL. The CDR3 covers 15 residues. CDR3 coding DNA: TGCGCCAGCAGCCAAGAACCAGCCCGACAAGAGACCCAGTACTTC. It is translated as CASSQEPARQETQYF.

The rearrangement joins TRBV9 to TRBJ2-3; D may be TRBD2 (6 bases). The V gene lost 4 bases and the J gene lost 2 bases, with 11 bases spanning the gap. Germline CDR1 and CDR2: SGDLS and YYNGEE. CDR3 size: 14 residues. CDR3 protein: CASSLRDATDTQYF. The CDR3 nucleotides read TGTGCCAGCAGCCTGCGGGACGCCACAGATACGCAGTATTTT.

The CDR3 sequence: CASSFTGTSTDTQYF. CDR3 in DNA: TGTGCCAGCAGTTTTACAGGGACGAGCACAGATACGCAGTATTTT. The V and J genes are TRBV28 and TRBJ2-3; D may be TRBD1 (6 bases). Trimming shortened V by 3 bases and J by 0 bases, and 10 bases separated the two germline ends. Germline V CDR1 and CDR2: MDHEN, SYDVKM. The CDR3 extends over 15 amino acids.